The entry that follows covers one TCR beta chain sequence. Its matching antigen is unknown. V was pared by 5 bases and J by 3 bases, with 10 bases of the junction left unmatched. The CDR3 runs to 16 residues. Germline CDR1 is LNHDA and CDR2 is SQIVND (reference sequence). Each replicate PCR on the sorted subsets used roughly 190 ng DNA (about 30,000 T cell genomes). The method was immunoSEQ multiplex PCR; TCRdb's version includes in-frame clones alone and lacks a portion of them. Here the sample spans 300,000 to 350,000 clones, around 70% being singletons. This specimen belongs to a study of shared clonotypes between healthy human individuals. Points from the study as a whole: Sharing across four donors was highest in naive CD4 (approximately 5%) and lowest in memory CD8 (0.4%). All-four-donor shared clonotypes had higher generation probabilities than non-shared clonotypes did.

This receptor was taken from a man younger than 40 in good health. This chain links TRBV19 with TRBJ2-7; TRBD2 agrees at 10 bases. Sequenced sample: memory CD4+ T cells sorted from blood. Subset meaning: CD45RA-negative fraction. The CDR3 nucleotides read TGTGCCAGTAGTCTTTCACTTGGGACTAGCGACTACGAGCAGTACTTC. Amino acids: CASSLSLGTSDYEQYF.